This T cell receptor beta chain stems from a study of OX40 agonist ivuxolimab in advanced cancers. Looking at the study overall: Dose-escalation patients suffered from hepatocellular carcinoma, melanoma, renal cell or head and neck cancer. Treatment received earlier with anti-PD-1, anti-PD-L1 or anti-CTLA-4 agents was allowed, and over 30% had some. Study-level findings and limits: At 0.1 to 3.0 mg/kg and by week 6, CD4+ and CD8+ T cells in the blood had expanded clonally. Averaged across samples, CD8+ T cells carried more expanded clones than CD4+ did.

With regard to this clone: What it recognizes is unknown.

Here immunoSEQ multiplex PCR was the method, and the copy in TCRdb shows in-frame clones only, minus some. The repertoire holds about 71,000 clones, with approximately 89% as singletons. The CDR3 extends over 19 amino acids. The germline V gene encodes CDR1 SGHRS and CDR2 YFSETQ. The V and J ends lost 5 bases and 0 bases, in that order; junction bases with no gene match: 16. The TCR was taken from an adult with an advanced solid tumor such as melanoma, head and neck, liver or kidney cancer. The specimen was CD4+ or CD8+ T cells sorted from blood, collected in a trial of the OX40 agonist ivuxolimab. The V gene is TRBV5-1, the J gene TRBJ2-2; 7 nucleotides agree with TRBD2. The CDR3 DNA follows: TGCGCCAGCAGTCGAGGGCTAGCGGTCAACCGGCCGAACACCGGGGAGCTGTTTTTT. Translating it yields CASSRGLAVNRPNTGELFF.